The clone carrying this T cell receptor (beta chain) appeared many times. When ophthalmopathy did not progress within 18 months, Graves' hyperthyroidism was considered stable. Thyroid ultrasound and orbital computed tomography, with clinical symptoms and serum thyroxine and TRAb, informed diagnoses. In germline, CDR1 is SEHNR, CDR2 FQNEAQ (reference sequence). Trimming pared 3 bases from V and 0 bases from J, leaving 22 bases between. This CDR3 region has 19 residues. TCR beta CDR3 regions were amplified from RNA transcripts. The study used the HTBI primer set for a first-round RT-PCR of the TCR CDR3. TCRdb analysed the multiplex PCR reads with MiXCR anew, one entry per CDR3 protein. This sample has hundreds of thousands of distinct CDR3 sequences, with approximately 15% found just once. The entry originates in a study of T cells in Graves' hyperthyroidism and ophthalmopathy.

Sequenced: blood. This TCR was recovered from a young woman with Graves' hyperthyroidism. The chain has TRBV7-9 and TRBJ2-3; D is perhaps TRBD2 (5 bases). CDR3 nucleotides: TGTGCCAGCAGCTTGTATGGGGAGAGGAGGTCTGGGAGCACAGATACGCAGTATTTT. Translated, it gives CASSLYGERRSGSTDTQYF.